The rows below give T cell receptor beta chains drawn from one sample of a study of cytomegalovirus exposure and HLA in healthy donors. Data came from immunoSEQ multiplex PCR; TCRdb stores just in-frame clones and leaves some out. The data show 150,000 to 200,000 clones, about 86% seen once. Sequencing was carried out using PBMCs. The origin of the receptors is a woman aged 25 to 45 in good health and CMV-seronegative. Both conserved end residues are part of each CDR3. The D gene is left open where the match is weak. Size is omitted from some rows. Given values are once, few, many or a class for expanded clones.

CAISEGDRSYGYTF	TGTGCCATCAGTGAAGGGGACAGGTCGTATGGCTACACCTTC	.	TRBD1	TRBV10-3	TRBJ1-2
CASSQSTGSVSSGNTIYF	TGCGCCAGCAGTCAATCGACGGGTTCTGTGAGCTCTGGAAACACCATATATTTT	.	.	TRBV23-1	TRBJ1-3
CASGQGVVADTQYF	TGTGCCAGTGGACAGGGGGTAGTGGCAGATACGCAGTATTTT	few	TRBD1	TRBV19	TRBJ2-3
CASSGGALTKNIQYF	TGTGCCAGTAGCGGGGGGGCCCTGACCAAAAACATTCAGTACTTC	.	TRBD2	TRBV19	TRBJ2-4
CASSSDRENTGELFF	TGTGCCAGCAGCTCCGACAGGGAAAACACCGGGGAGCTGTTTTTT	.	TRBD1	TRBV5-6	TRBJ2-2
CASSVHRAGSYEQYF	TGTGCCAGCAGTGTACACAGGGCCGGCTCCTACGAGCAGTACTTC	.	.	TRBV28	TRBJ2-7
CASSRVGGNTGELFF	TGCGCCAGCAGTAGAGTAGGGGGAAACACCGGGGAGCTGTTTTTT	.	.	TRBV5-1	TRBJ2-2
CASSVGLAVAYEQYF	TGTGCCAGCTCAGTGGGACTAGCGGTTGCCTACGAGCAGTACTTC	.	TRBD2	TRBV18	TRBJ2-7
CASSLAAGVNTGELFF	TGTGCCAGCAGCTTAGCAGCAGGGGTGAACACCGGGGAGCTGTTTTTT	few	.	TRBV7-2	TRBJ2-2
CASSSPDAHPLGYYGYTF	TGTGCCAGCAGTTCACCCGACGCGCACCCTCTAGGTTACTATGGCTACACCTTC	once	.	TRBV28	TRBJ1-2
CASSNEGQRNYEQYF	TGTGCCAGCAGTAACGAGGGACAGCGAAACTACGAGCAGTACTTC	.	TRBD1	TRBV6-6	TRBJ2-7
CASSLRRDTGELFF	TGTGCCAGCAGCCTACGGAGGGACACCGGGGAGCTGTTTTTT	.	.	TRBV6-5	TRBJ2-2
CAWGAGRSNQPQHF	TGTGCCTGGGGCGCCGGGAGGAGCAATCAGCCCCAGCATTTT	.	.	TRBV30	TRBJ1-5
CATSSWGGSTEAFF	TGCGCCACCTCTAGTTGGGGGGGGAGCACTGAAGCTTTCTTT	few	.	TRBV4-1	TRBJ1-1
CAGQGSSNQPQHF	TGTGCCGGACAGGGGTCAAGCAATCAGCCCCAGCATTTT	.	TRBD1	TRBV10-3	TRBJ1-5
CASMRDSTSDEQFF	TGCGCCAGCATGAGGGACAGTACATCCGATGAGCAGTTCTTC	.	TRBD1	TRBV5-1	TRBJ2-1
CASSHKLGREGPGGELFF	TGTGCCAGCAGCCACAAGCTGGGGCGGGAGGGCCCCGGCGGGGAGCTGTTTTTT	.	TRBD2	TRBV7-9	TRBJ2-2
CASSFSLLTSGGSYEQFF	TGTGCCAGCAGCTTTTCCTTATTAACTAGCGGGGGGAGCTATGAGCAGTTCTTC	.	TRBD2	TRBV11-1	TRBJ2-1
CSVFRDRDTGELFF	TGCAGCGTCTTCCGGGACAGGGACACCGGGGAGCTGTTTTTT	.	TRBD1	TRBV29-1	TRBJ2-2
CASSQGASTYQPQHF	TGTGCCAGCAGCCAGGGGGCCTCCACGTATCAGCCCCAGCATTTT	once	TRBD1	TRBV9	TRBJ1-5
CASSDPGGNGYTF	TGTGCCAGCAGTGACCCAGGGGGCAATGGCTACACCTTC	.	TRBD1	TRBV6-4	TRBJ1-2
CASSLSPQGVGYTF	TGTGCCAGCAGTTTATCCCCACAGGGGGTCGGCTACACCTTC	once	TRBD1	TRBV27	TRBJ1-2
CASSEGYSSYNSPLHF	TGTGCCAGCAGTGAAGGGTATAGCTCCTATAATTCACCCCTCCACTTT	few	.	TRBV2	TRBJ1-6
CASSARDRAYEQYF	TGTGCCAGCAGCGCCCGGGACAGGGCCTACGAGCAGTACTTC	.	TRBD1	TRBV14	TRBJ2-7
CASSGQGATGELFF	TGCGCCAGCAGTGGTCAGGGGGCAACCGGGGAGCTGTTTTTT	.	TRBD1	TRBV10-1	TRBJ2-2
CASAKIGPGETQYF	TGTGCCAGCGCGAAAATCGGGCCAGGGGAGACCCAGTACTTC	.	.	TRBV5-4	TRBJ2-5